A selection of T cell receptor beta chains follows, all from one sample in a study of T-cell reconstitution after alpha-beta-depleted transplantation in children. TCRdb processed the PCR reads anew with MiXCR; each CDR3 protein has one entry. The table records about 290,000 distinct CDR3 sequences, around 7.3% of them present only once. The sample in question was peripheral blood, obtained 360 days after TCRalphabeta/CD19-depleted stem cell transplant. These receptors originate from a female patient aged 2-9 years who had a stem cell transplant for Fanconi anemia, so the T cells may come from the graft donor. The CDR3 runs from the conserved cysteine through the conserved F or W. D genes are given only for firm matches. Clone size appears in some rows only: once, few, many, or a class for an expanded clone.

j_gene: TRBJ2-1
d_gene: .
len: 14
abundance: many
v_gene: TRBV3-1
CDR3aa: CASSHRGRAGEQFF
CDR3nt: TGTGCCAGCAGCCATCGGGGGCGAGCTGGTGAGCAGTTCTTC

j_gene: TRBJ1-1
d_gene: .
len: 14
abundance: many
v_gene: TRBV7-6
CDR3aa: CASSSEQGFTEAFF
CDR3nt: TGTGCCAGCAGCTCCGAACAGGGCTTCACTGAAGCTTTCTTT

j_gene: TRBJ1-5
d_gene: .
len: 12
abundance: few
v_gene: TRBV28
CDR3aa: CASSWPGQPQHF
CDR3nt: TGTGCCAGCAGTTGGCCGGGTCAGCCCCAGCATTTT

j_gene: TRBJ2-3
d_gene: TRBD1
len: 17
abundance: .
v_gene: TRBV6-2/TRBV6-3
CDR3aa: CASSYLRGRMVTDTQYF
CDR3nt: TGTGCCAGCAGCTATCTAAGGGGGCGCATGGTGACAGATACGCAGTATTTT

j_gene: TRBJ2-7
d_gene: .
len: 13
abundance: many
v_gene: TRBV12-3/TRBV12-4
CDR3aa: CASSSAGVGEQYF
CDR3nt: TGTGCCAGCAGTTCGGCAGGGGTCGGCGAGCAGTACTTC

j_gene: TRBJ1-1
d_gene: .
len: 13
abundance: many
v_gene: TRBV20-1
CDR3aa: CRTRGKGFTEAFF
CDR3nt: TGCAGGACCCGGGGGAAGGGTTTCACTGAAGCTTTCTTT

j_gene: TRBJ2-2
d_gene: TRBD2
len: 14
abundance: few
v_gene: TRBV30
CDR3aa: CAWRTSGNTGELFF
CDR3nt: TGTGCCTGGAGGACTAGCGGCAACACCGGGGAGCTGTTTTTT

j_gene: TRBJ1-3
d_gene: .
len: 17
abundance: few
v_gene: TRBV12-3/TRBV12-4
CDR3aa: CASSLIGLGGSGNTIYF
CDR3nt: TGTGCCAGCAGTCTCATTGGTCTCGGGGGCTCTGGAAACACCATATATTTT

j_gene: TRBJ2-7
d_gene: .
len: 15
abundance: many
v_gene: TRBV5-6
CDR3aa: CASSSLLGSSYEQYF
CDR3nt: TGTGCCAGCAGCTCGCTTCTGGGGAGCTCCTACGAGCAGTACTTC

j_gene: TRBJ2-7
d_gene: .
len: 14
abundance: few
v_gene: TRBV3-1
CDR3aa: CASSQDRYYYEQYF
CDR3nt: TGTGCCAGCAGCCAGGACAGATACTATTACGAGCAGTACTTC

j_gene: TRBJ1-2
d_gene: .
len: 13
abundance: many
v_gene: TRBV15
CDR3aa: CATSSGQNYGYTF
CDR3nt: TGTGCCACCAGCAGTGGACAGAACTATGGCTACACCTTC

j_gene: TRBJ1-6
d_gene: .
len: 16
abundance: many
v_gene: TRBV7-8
CDR3aa: CASSPGRGSYNSPLHF
CDR3nt: TGTGCCAGCAGCCCTGGAAGGGGCTCCTATAATTCACCCCTCCACTTT

j_gene: TRBJ2-5
d_gene: .
len: 12
abundance: many
v_gene: TRBV20-1
CDR3aa: CSARGVWETQYF
CDR3nt: TGCAGTGCTAGAGGTGTGTGGGAGACCCAGTACTTC

j_gene: TRBJ2-3
d_gene: TRBD2
len: 16
abundance: few
v_gene: TRBV10-3
CDR3aa: CATAQGTSGRTDTQYF
CDR3nt: TGTGCCACCGCCCAAGGGACTAGCGGGAGAACAGATACGCAGTATTTT

j_gene: TRBJ2-7
d_gene: TRBD2
len: 15
abundance: .
v_gene: TRBV20-1
CDR3aa: CSARALTSGSYEQYF
CDR3nt: TGCAGTGCTAGAGCCTTGACTAGCGGTTCCTACGAGCAGTACTTC